This is a list of T cell receptor beta chains from one sample in a study of Ad26.COV2.S vaccination and SARS-CoV-2 variants. Only in-frame clones appear in the TCRdb table, and some are missing; sequencing was by immunoSEQ multiplex PCR. The sample yields approximately 480,000 clones, 87% seen once. The material sequenced was peripheral blood, taken in a trial of Ad26.COV2.S vaccine versus placebo. These TCRs come from a person between 18 and 65 years old who received the Ad26.COV2.S COVID-19 vaccine or a placebo. Both conserved end residues are part of each CDR3. A D gene is named only where the DNA matches it firmly. The size field is filled for only some rows; it gives once, few, many or a size class.

CASSFLPRRDNEQFF TGTGCCAGCAGTTTTCTCCCTCGGCGGGACAATGAGCAGTTCTTC . . TRBJ2-1 TRBV27
CASAIFRSHEQYF TGTGCCAGCGCTATATTCAGATCTCACGAGCAGTACTTC . . TRBJ2-7 TRBV13
CATGRPGEHEQFF TGTGCCACGGGGAGGCCAGGGGAACATGAGCAGTTCTTC . . TRBJ2-1 TRBV24-1
CASSSDLTGNTDTQYF TGTGCCAGCAGTTCAGACCTGACAGGCAACACAGATACGCAGTATTTT . . TRBJ2-3 TRBV28
CAIRKDRGGKDTQYF TGTGCCATCAGGAAGGACAGGGGCGGAAAAGATACGCAGTATTTT TRBD1 . TRBJ2-3 TRBV10-3
CASSTQGSAYEQYF TGTGCCAGTAGTACCCAGGGCAGCGCCTACGAGCAGTACTTC . . TRBJ2-7 TRBV19
CASRNSGANVLTF TGCGCCAGCAGAAACTCTGGGGCCAACGTCCTGACTTTC . once TRBJ2-6 TRBV4-3
CASSEVQAGGNQPQHF TGTGCCAGCAGTGAAGTTCAGGCAGGGGGTAATCAGCCCCAGCATTTT TRBD1 . TRBJ1-5 TRBV6-1
CASSLAGLANYGYTF TGTGCCAGCAGCCTAGCAGGGCTAGCTAACTATGGCTACACCTTC . once TRBJ1-2 TRBV7-8
CASSYGPHSGNTIYF TGTGCCAGCAGTTACGGGCCCCACTCTGGAAACACCATATATTTT . . TRBJ1-3 TRBV6-5
CASSLTGAISSYEQYF TGTGCCAGCAGTCTGACAGGGGCTATCAGCTCCTACGAGCAGTACTTC TRBD1 . TRBJ2-7 TRBV28
CASSRGSGSAGVTFF TGTGCCAGCAGTAGAGGTAGCGGGAGTGCAGGGGTAACGTTCTTC TRBD2 . TRBJ2-1 TRBV6-2/TRBV6-3
CASSPRLQSNEKLFF TGTGCCAGCAGCCCAAGATTGCAAAGTAATGAAAAACTGTTTTTT . . TRBJ1-4 TRBV9
CASSLTGAYEQYF TGTGCCAGCAGTTTGACAGGGGCCTACGAGCAGTACTTC TRBD1 few TRBJ2-7 TRBV12-3/TRBV12-4
CASRLQRGEQFF TGTGCCAGCAGACTCCAGAGGGGTGAGCAGTTCTTC . . TRBJ2-1 TRBV12-3/TRBV12-4
CASSQDGYGYTF TGTGCCAGCAGTCAAGACGGCTATGGCTACACCTTC . . TRBJ1-2 TRBV28
CASSKGGRGNQPQHF TGTGCCAGTAGTAAGGGGGGAAGGGGTAATCAGCCCCAGCATTTT . . TRBJ1-5 TRBV19
CASTPPGGFYGYTF TGTGCCAGCACCCCACCGGGGGGGTTCTATGGCTACACCTTC . . TRBJ1-2 TRBV28
CASRASGGGKNEQFF TGTGCCAGCAGAGCTAGCGGGGGGGGAAAAAATGAGCAGTTCTTC TRBD2 . TRBJ2-1 TRBV28
CASSFPDRGSRLSYEQYF TGTGCCAGCAGTTTCCCGGACAGGGGGAGCCGTTTATCCTACGAGCAGTACTTC TRBD1 . TRBJ2-7 TRBV6-2/TRBV6-3
CASSEEGVGTGELFF TGTGCCAGCAGTGAAGAGGGGGTGGGCACCGGGGAGCTGTTTTTT . . TRBJ2-2 TRBV2
CASSQDEQGANYGYTF TGCGCCAGCAGCCAAGATGAGCAGGGCGCTAACTATGGCTACACCTTC . . TRBJ1-2 TRBV4-3
CASSLWTGGNEQFF TGTGCCAGCAGTCTCTGGACAGGTGGGAATGAGCAGTTCTTC TRBD1 . TRBJ2-1 TRBV6-5
CSAQQGNGYTF TGCAGTGCCCAGCAGGGGAATGGCTACACCTTC . . TRBJ1-2 TRBV20-1
CAWTTATGGRYEQFF TGTGCCTGGACCACCGCGACAGGGGGCAGGTATGAGCAGTTCTTC TRBD1 . TRBJ2-1 TRBV30
CASSELSGPYNEQFF TGTGCCAGCAGTGAACTCAGCGGCCCATACAATGAGCAGTTCTTC . once TRBJ2-1 TRBV2